This is a list of T cell receptor beta chains from one sample in a study of PD-L1 blockade in urothelial cancer. Produced via immunoSEQ multiplex PCR; TCRdb's table is partial and in-frame only. The sample includes tens of thousands of clones, roughly 90% of them seen just once. The sample was PBMCs, taken around atezolizumab (anti-PD-L1) treatment. The receptors here all came from a man in his 60s with urothelial cancer. CDR3s include the opening cysteine and the closing phenylalanine or tryptophan. D genes are given only for firm matches. Size is omitted from some rows. Given values are once, few, many or a class for expanded clones.

clone size	V gene	D gene	J gene	CDR3 protein	CDR3 DNA
-	TRBV5-1	-	TRBJ2-7	CASSSGGEDEQYF	TGCGCCAGCAGCTCCGGCGGGGAGGACGAGCAGTACTTC
-	TRBV4-2	-	TRBJ1-1	CASSPNLVRNGLKAFF	TGTGCCAGCAGCCCAAATCTCGTGCGTAACGGTCTGAAAGCTTTCTTT
-	TRBV5-6	TRBD1	TRBJ1-2	CASSLGGDRFYGYTF	TGTGCCAGCAGCTTGGGAGGGGACAGATTCTATGGCTACACCTTC
-	TRBV5-1	-	TRBJ2-3	CASSVPNADTQYF	TGCGCCAGCAGCGTCCCAAATGCAGATACGCAGTATTTT
-	TRBV7-2	-	TRBJ1-2	CASSFLTGLDDGYTF	TGTGCCAGCAGCTTTTTAACAGGTTTAGATGATGGCTACACCTTC
-	TRBV7-2	-	TRBJ2-3	CASSVRDSDTQYF	TGTGCCAGCAGCGTTCGGGACTCAGATACGCAGTATTTT
-	TRBV7-9	-	TRBJ1-1	CASSPQVDTEAFF	TGTGCCAGCAGCCCCCAGGTGGACACTGAAGCTTTCTTT
-	TRBV6-4	TRBD1	TRBJ1-1	CASSDSTGMTEAFF	TGTGCCAGCAGTGACTCGACAGGGATGACTGAAGCTTTCTTT
-	TRBV6-6	-	TRBJ2-6	CASTSEGAPGANVLTF	TGTGCCAGCACCTCGGAGGGGGCGCCTGGGGCCAACGTCCTGACTTTC
once	TRBV18	TRBD1	TRBJ1-5	CASSPGTGVSDQPQHF	TGTGCCAGCTCACCGGGGACAGGGGTGTCGGATCAGCCCCAGCATTTT
-	TRBV5-8	TRBD1	TRBJ1-2	CASSLGGDRVNTF	TGTGCCAGCAGCCTTGGGGGCGACAGGGTAAACACCTTC
once	TRBV25-1	-	TRBJ2-1	CASSEVGRPEQFF	TGTGCCAGCAGTGAGGTGGGCCGGCCTGAGCAGTTCTTC
-	TRBV5-6	TRBD2	TRBJ2-5	CASSLRSSGEETQYF	TGTGCCAGCAGCTTGAGGTCTAGCGGTGAAGAGACCCAGTACTTC
-	TRBV6-6	TRBD1	TRBJ1-5	CASSPTGLVQPQHF	TGTGCCAGCAGTCCGACAGGGTTGGTTCAGCCCCAGCATTTT
-	TRBV7-2	TRBD2	TRBJ2-4	CASSLDSGADIQYF	TGTGCCAGCAGCTTAGATAGCGGGGCGGACATTCAGTACTTC
-	TRBV5-4	TRBD2	TRBJ2-5	CASSLPGLQETQYF	TGTGCCAGCAGCTTACCGGGACTACAAGAGACCCAGTACTTC
-	TRBV9	-	TRBJ2-7	CASSVTGVSYEQYF	TGTGCCAGCAGCGTAACGGGAGTATCCTACGAGCAGTACTTC
few	TRBV7-9	-	TRBJ2-7	CASSHGSYEQYF	TGTGCCAGCAGCCACGGTTCCTACGAGCAGTACTTC
-	TRBV5-1	TRBD1	TRBJ1-4	CASSLARLGQGGEKLFF	TGCGCCAGCAGCTTGGCCAGACTGGGACAGGGGGGGGAAAAACTGTTTTTT
-	TRBV7-2	TRBD1	TRBJ2-5	CASSLAGTGLSQTQYF	TGTGCCAGCAGCCTCGCCGGGACAGGGTTAAGCCAGACCCAGTACTTC
-	TRBV6-1	TRBD1	TRBJ1-2	CASSEAGTGVDGYTF	TGTGCCAGCAGTGAAGCCGGGACAGGGGTAGATGGCTACACCTTC
-	TRBV29-1	-	TRBJ1-2	CSVDGGTGRGYTF	TGCAGCGTTGACGGCGGTACTGGGAGAGGCTACACCTTC
once	TRBV4-3	TRBD2	TRBJ2-1	CASSQLLAEKYNEQFF	TGCGCCAGCAGCCAACTTCTAGCGGAGAAATACAATGAGCAGTTCTTC
-	TRBV30	-	TRBJ1-2	CAWSVLKASRDGYTF	TGTGCCTGGAGTGTACTTAAGGCCTCCCGGGATGGCTACACCTTC
-	TRBV12-5	TRBD2	TRBJ2-1	CASGFGTSVDEQFF	TGTGCTAGTGGTTTCGGGACTAGCGTGGATGAGCAGTTCTTC
-	TRBV4-2	TRBD1	TRBJ1-1	CASSQPGQMNTEAFF	TGTGCCAGCAGCCAACCGGGACAGATGAACACTGAAGCTTTCTTT
-	TRBV9	TRBD2	TRBJ2-2	CASSVGPSGRANTGELFF	TGTGCCAGCAGCGTAGGCCCTAGCGGGAGAGCGAACACCGGGGAGCTGTTTTTT
-	TRBV28	-	TRBJ2-5	CASTLRSDSYQETQYF	TGTGCCAGCACCCTACGGTCGGACAGCTACCAAGAGACCCAGTACTTC
-	TRBV7-8	-	TRBJ2-2	CASSLLRGSGELFF	TGTGCCAGCAGCTTATTGCGAGGCTCCGGGGAGCTGTTTTTT